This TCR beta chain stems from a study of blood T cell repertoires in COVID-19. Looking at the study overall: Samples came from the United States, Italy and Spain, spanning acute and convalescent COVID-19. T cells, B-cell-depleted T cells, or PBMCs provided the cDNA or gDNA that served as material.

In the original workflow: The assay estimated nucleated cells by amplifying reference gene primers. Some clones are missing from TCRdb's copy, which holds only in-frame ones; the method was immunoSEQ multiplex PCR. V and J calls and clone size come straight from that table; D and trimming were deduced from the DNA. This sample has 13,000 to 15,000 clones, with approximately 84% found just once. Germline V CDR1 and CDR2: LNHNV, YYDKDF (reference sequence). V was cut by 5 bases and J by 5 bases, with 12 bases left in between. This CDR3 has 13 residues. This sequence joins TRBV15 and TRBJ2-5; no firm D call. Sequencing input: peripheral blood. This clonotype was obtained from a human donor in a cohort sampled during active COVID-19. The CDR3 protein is CATSGQTRETQYF. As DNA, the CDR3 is TGTGCCACCAGCGGGCAGACCAGGGAGACCCAGTACTTC.